The next 15 T cell receptor beta chains were all read from a single sample in a study of shared clonotypes between healthy human individuals. Profiled with immunoSEQ multiplex PCR; TCRdb holds only in-frame clones, not every one. The sample includes 640,000 or so clones, about two thirds of them seen just once. Sequencing was done on a sample of memory CD4+ T cells sorted from blood. Subset indicated: CD45RA-negative fraction. The receptor source for this set is a woman between 25 and 40 years old in good health.

This clone appeared a few times. The rearrangement uses TRBV29-1 and TRBJ2-1; D uncertain. The V end lost 6 bases, the J end lost 0 bases, and 12 bases lay between the germline ends. Germline V gene lookup returns CDR1 SQVTM and CDR2 ANQGSEA. The length of the CDR3 is 14 residues. As DNA, the CDR3 is TGCAGCGTAAACATGGGTATCTCCTACAATGAGCAGTTCTTC. Amino acid sequence: CSVNMGISYNEQFF.

CDR3 sequence (DNA): TGTGCCAGCAGCTTATACCTAGCGGGGACCGAGCAGTACTTC. Translated, it gives CASSLYLAGTEQYF. J is TRBJ2-7 and V is TRBV5-6; 9 bases map to TRBD2. CDR3 length equals 14 residues. Germline-derived CDR1 and CDR2 are SGHDT and YYEEEE. The V and J ends lost 2 bases and 6 bases, in that order; junction bases with no gene match: 6.

The rearrangement links TRBV5-6 to TRBJ2-6, with unresolved D. The CDR3 extends over 15 amino acids. The V gene's germline CDR1 is SGHDT and CDR2 YYEEEE. With 3 bases removed from V and 1 base from J, the gap between germline ends came to 8 bases. DNA of the CDR3: TGTGCCAGCAGCTGGACCCAATCTGGGGCCAACGTCCTGACTTTC. It is translated as CASSWTQSGANVLTF.

This clone was found once. The chain links TRBV28 to TRBJ2-1; TRBD2 matches at 8 bases. The germline CDR1 and CDR2 sequences are MDHEN and SYDVKM. The CDR3 totals 16 residues. V shed 5 bases, J shed 3 bases, and the junction held 9 bases outside the gene matches. The CDR3 coding sequence is TGTGCCAGCAGTGGCTGGTTAGCGGGACTCTACAATGAGCAGTTCTTC. Amino acid sequence: CASSGWLAGLYNEQFF. Based on the CDR3 plus reference TRBV28 and TRBJ2-1, the full variable domain is DVKVTQSSRYLVKRTGEKVFLECVQDMDHENMFWYRQDPGLGLRLIYFSYDVKMKEKGDIPEGYSVSREKKERFSLILESASTNQTSMYLCASSGWLAGLYNEQFFGPGTRLTVL.

The J gene is TRBJ1-5, the V gene TRBV5-1, with TRBD1 matching 8 bases. V lost 3 bases to trimming and J lost 8 bases; unmatched junction nucleotides: 4. The CDR3 spans 13 residues. Germline V CDR1 and CDR2: SGHRS, YFSETQ. DNA of the CDR3: TGCGCCAGCAGCTCCGGACAGGGCGAGCCCCAGCATTTT. It codes for CASSSGQGEPQHF.

The V call is TRBV19, the J call TRBJ2-5, with TRBD2 matching over 11 bases. Germline CDR1 and CDR2: LNHDA and SQIVND (reference sequence). This CDR3 spans 16 amino acids. J was trimmed by 2 bases and V by 9 bases; bases with no gene match: 11. CDR3 sequence reads: CASAGIAGGEQETQYF. The CDR3 DNA reads TGTGCCAGCGCGGGGATAGCGGGAGGGGAGCAAGAGACCCAGTACTTC.

The chain carries TRBV7-2 and TRBJ2-3; a possible D gene is TRBD2 (6 bases). Trimming took 7 bases from V and 2 from J, leaving 22 bases between them. CDR1 is SGHTA, CDR2 FQGNSA, per germline. This CDR3 is 17 amino acids long. The CDR3 is CASTNPYGGRYTDTQYF. The CDR3 bases are TGTGCCAGCACCAACCCCTACGGAGGGAGGTACACAGATACGCAGTATTTT. The variable domain in full, completed from reference TRBV7-2 and TRBJ2-3, reads GAGVSQSPSNKVTEKGKDVELRCDPISGHTALYWYRQSLGQGLEFLIYFQGNSAPDKSGLPSDRFSAERTGGSVSTLTIQRTQQEDSAVYLCASTNPYGGRYTDTQYFGPGTRLTVL.

This sequence joins TRBV7-2 and TRBJ2-7; 7 bases agree with TRBD2. CDR3 length: 14 amino acids. Germline lookup yields CDR1 SGHTA and CDR2 FQGNSA. Trimming removed 8 bases from V and 4 bases from J; junction bases left unmatched: 11. CDR3 amino acids: CASFKQRDNYEQYF. CDR3 nucleotide sequence: TGTGCCAGCTTTAAACAGCGGGATAATTACGAGCAGTACTTC.

This clone appeared a few times. The genes are TRBV10-1 and TRBJ2-3; 8 bases line up with TRBD1. The J segment lost 8 bases and the V segment lost 2 bases, leaving 0 bases of the junction unmatched. This CDR3 has 12 residues. From germline, CDR1 is WNHNN and CDR2 SYGVQD (reference sequence). CDR3 loop: CASSETGGTQYF. The CDR3 DNA reads as TGCGCCAGCAGTGAGACAGGGGGTACGCAGTATTTT.

Remarks on this clone: The sample has other DNA sequences that encode this CDR3 too. Here the CDR3 DNA reads TGTGCCAGCAGTTTCGGGGGAACGAACTATGGCTACACCTTC. It translates to CASSFGGTNYGYTF. The gene calls are TRBV28 and TRBJ1-2, with a tentative D call TRBD1 (5 bases). The CDR3 spans 14 residues. Germline V gives CDR1 MDHEN, CDR2 SYDVKM. Deletions cut 3 bases from V and 2 bases from J, with 10 bases between.

This sequence joins TRBV28 and TRBJ2-3; D is uncertain. The V gene's germline CDR1 is MDHEN and CDR2 SYDVKM. This CDR3 spans 14 amino acids. V shed 1 base and J shed 1 base, with 6 bases lying between them. The CDR3, as DNA: TGTGCCAGCAGTTTATTGGTACGCACAGATACGCAGTATTTT. Residues: CASSLLVRTDTQYF.

In its sample, this clone was seen once. The chain recombines TRBV4-2 with TRBJ2-5; D perhaps matches TRBD1 (6 bases). The closer fit of TRBJ2-7 to the DNA end suggests the J call may be wrong. This CDR3 spans 15 amino acids. CDR1 is LGHNA and CDR2 is YNFKEQ in the germline V gene. CDR3 protein: CASSQGAGQTYEQYF. DNA of the CDR3: TGTGCCAGCAGCCAAGGAGCAGGACAGACCTACGAGCAGTACTTC.

This clone occurred once. The CDR3 sequence: CASSIAGLAVETQYF. DNA of the CDR3: TGTGCCAGCAGCATTGCGGGACTAGCGGTGGAGACCCAGTACTTC. The chain carries TRBV9 and TRBJ2-5; 11 nucleotides match TRBD2. The V gene's germline CDR1 is SGDLS and CDR2 YYNGEE. The CDR3 extends over 15 amino acids. V lost 4 bases, J lost 5 bases, and 7 bases stayed unmatched.

The V gene is TRBV5-1, the J gene TRBJ2-3; no firm D call. The CDR3 loop spans 12 amino acids. V was cut by 2 bases and J by 3 bases, with 4 bases left in between. Germline V gives CDR1 SGHRS, CDR2 YFSETQ. The CDR3 sequence is CASSLPTDTQYF. For the CDR3, the DNA is TGCGCCAGCAGCTTACCAACAGATACGCAGTATTTT.

The chain employs TRBV5-1 and TRBJ1-5; 7 bases agree with TRBD1. V was clipped by 4 bases and J by 2 bases; unmatched bases: 6. This CDR3 has 15 amino acids. Germline V lookup: CDR1 SGHRS, CDR2 YFSETQ. The CDR3 reads CASSITGAGNQPQHF. DNA for the CDR3: TGCGCCAGCAGCATCACAGGGGCTGGCAATCAGCCCCAGCATTTT.